The entry below gives a single T cell receptor beta chain sequence along with its context. Profiled with immunoSEQ multiplex PCR; TCRdb holds only in-frame clones, not every one. This table has over 150,000 clones, around nine tenths appearing once. The CDR3 is 19 amino acids. Germline V gene data show CDR1 as MDHEN and CDR2 as SYDVKM. V lost 4 bases, J lost 0 bases, and 14 bases stayed unmatched. Seattle patient enrollment occurred during active infection, with longitudinal follow-up thereafter. This record belongs to a study of blood T cell repertoires in COVID-19. Study in general: The United States, Italy and Spain were the sources of the acute and convalescent COVID-19 samples. PBMCs, B-cell-depleted T cells, or T cells provided the cDNA or gDNA that made up the material.

The gene calls are TRBV28 and TRBJ2-3; 9 bases fit TRBD1. The sequenced material came from peripheral blood. The sequence came from a man between 50 and 59 years old with COVID-19, enrolled during active disease. The CDR3 coding sequence is TGTGCCAGCAGTTCCCCTAATCCCGGGACAGGGTTTAGCACAGATACGCAGTATTTT. Translated, it gives CASSSPNPGTGFSTDTQYF. The whole variable domain, filled in from reference TRBV28 and TRBJ2-3, reads DVKVTQSSRYLVKRTGEKVFLECVQDMDHENMFWYRQDPGLGLRLIYFSYDVKMKEKGDIPEGYSVSREKKERFSLILESASTNQTSMYLCASSSPNPGTGFSTDTQYFGPGTRLTVL.